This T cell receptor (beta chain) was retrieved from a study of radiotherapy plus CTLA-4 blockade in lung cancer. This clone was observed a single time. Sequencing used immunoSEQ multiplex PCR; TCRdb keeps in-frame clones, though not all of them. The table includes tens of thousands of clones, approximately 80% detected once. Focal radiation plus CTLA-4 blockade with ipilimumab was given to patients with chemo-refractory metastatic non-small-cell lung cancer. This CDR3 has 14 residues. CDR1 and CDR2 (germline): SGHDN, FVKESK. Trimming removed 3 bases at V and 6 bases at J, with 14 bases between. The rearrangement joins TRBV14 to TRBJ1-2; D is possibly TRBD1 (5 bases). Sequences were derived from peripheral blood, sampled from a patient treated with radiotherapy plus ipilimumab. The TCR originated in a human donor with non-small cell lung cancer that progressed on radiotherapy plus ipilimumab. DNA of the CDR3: TGTGCCAGCAGCCAGCAAGGGAGGGGCGATGGCTACACCTTC. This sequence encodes CASSQQGRGDGYTF. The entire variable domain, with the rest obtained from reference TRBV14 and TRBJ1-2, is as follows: EAGVTQFPSHSVIEKGQTVTLRCDPISGHDNLYWYRRVMGKEIKFLLHFVKESKQDESGMPNNRFLAERTGGTYSTLKVQPAELEDSGVYFCASSQQGRGDGYTFGSGTRLTVV.